This is a list of T cell receptor beta chains from one sample in a study of response to subunit inactivated influenza vaccine. TCRdb redid the calling of the RT-PCR reads with MiXCR, one entry per CDR3 protein. Altogether some 640,000 distinct CDR3 sequences are present, roughly 14% being singletons, with the ten largest covering around 6.5%. The source was PBMCs from blood, collected around two weeks before vaccination. The receptors come from a man in his fifties who received an inactivated influenza vaccine. The CDR3 runs from the conserved cysteine through the conserved F or W. The D gene is left open where the match is weak. Clone sizes are given selectively: once, few, many, or a class where the clone is expanded.

J	D	size	V	CDR3	DNA
TRBJ2-1	TRBD2	few	TRBV5-1	CASSLRGSGNVFYNEQFF	TGCGCCAGCAGCTTGCGCGGTAGCGGGAACGTATTCTACAATGAGCAGTTCTTC
TRBJ1-1	-	-	TRBV7-8	CASSLVARALNTEAFF	TGTGCCAGCAGCTTAGTCGCCAGAGCTCTGAACACTGAAGCTTTCTTT
TRBJ2-1	TRBD1	many	TRBV5-1	CASSLVGGEYNEQFF	TGCGCCAGCAGCTTGGTAGGGGGCGAGTACAATGAGCAGTTCTTC
TRBJ2-3	TRBD2	-	TRBV6-2/TRBV6-3	CASSYFGGRESTDTQYF	TGTGCCAGCAGTTACTTTGGCGGGAGAGAAAGCACAGATACGCAGTATTTT
TRBJ2-1	TRBD1	few	TRBV5-1	CASSSQGGRSYNEQFF	TGCGCCAGCAGCTCACAGGGGGGCCGCTCCTACAATGAGCAGTTCTTC
TRBJ2-2	-	-	TRBV12-3/TRBV12-4	CAIQGSEELFF	TGTGCCATACAGGGTTCTGAGGAGCTGTTTTTT
TRBJ2-3	-	few	TRBV7-9	CASSLGSGMTQYF	TGTGCCAGCAGCTTAGGTTCGGGCATGACGCAGTATTTT
TRBJ1-5	TRBD1	-	TRBV5-8	CASSLGQGTYSNQPQHF	TGTGCCAGCAGCTTGGGACAGGGGACTTATAGCAATCAGCCCCAGCATTTT
TRBJ2-1	TRBD1	-	TRBV4-1	CASSHPGQGSNEQFF	TGCGCCAGCAGCCATCCGGGACAGGGAAGCAATGAGCAGTTCTTC
TRBJ2-7	TRBD1	few	TRBV5-1	CASSLAANRGSYEQYF	TGCGCCAGCAGCTTGGCCGCGAACAGGGGATCTTACGAGCAGTACTTC
TRBJ1-2	TRBD1	-	TRBV25-1	CASSGQGWGYTF	TGTGCCAGCAGTGGACAGGGTTGGGGCTACACCTTC
TRBJ2-3	-	many	TRBV29-1	CSVGESDTQYF	TGCAGCGTTGGGGAGTCAGATACGCAGTATTTT
TRBJ2-1	-	-	TRBV9	CASSLQKPSEQFF	TGTGCCAGCAGCCTACAAAAACCAAGTGAGCAGTTCTTC
TRBJ2-2	-	many	TRBV7-2	CASSWTAPTGELFF	TGTGCCAGCTCGTGGACAGCACCTACCGGGGAGCTGTTTTTT
TRBJ1-5	-	few	TRBV30	CAWSTGTGFGQPQHF	TGTGCCTGGAGCACTGGAACAGGGTTTGGGCAGCCCCAGCATTTT
TRBJ2-7	-	few	TRBV6-2/TRBV6-3	CASTHDRRKYEQYF	TGTGCCAGCACTCATGACAGGAGAAAATACGAGCAGTACTTC
TRBJ1-1	-	-	TRBV5-1	CASSRRVQGQNTEAFF	TGCGCCAGCAGCCGTCGGGTACAGGGACAGAACACTGAAGCTTTCTTT